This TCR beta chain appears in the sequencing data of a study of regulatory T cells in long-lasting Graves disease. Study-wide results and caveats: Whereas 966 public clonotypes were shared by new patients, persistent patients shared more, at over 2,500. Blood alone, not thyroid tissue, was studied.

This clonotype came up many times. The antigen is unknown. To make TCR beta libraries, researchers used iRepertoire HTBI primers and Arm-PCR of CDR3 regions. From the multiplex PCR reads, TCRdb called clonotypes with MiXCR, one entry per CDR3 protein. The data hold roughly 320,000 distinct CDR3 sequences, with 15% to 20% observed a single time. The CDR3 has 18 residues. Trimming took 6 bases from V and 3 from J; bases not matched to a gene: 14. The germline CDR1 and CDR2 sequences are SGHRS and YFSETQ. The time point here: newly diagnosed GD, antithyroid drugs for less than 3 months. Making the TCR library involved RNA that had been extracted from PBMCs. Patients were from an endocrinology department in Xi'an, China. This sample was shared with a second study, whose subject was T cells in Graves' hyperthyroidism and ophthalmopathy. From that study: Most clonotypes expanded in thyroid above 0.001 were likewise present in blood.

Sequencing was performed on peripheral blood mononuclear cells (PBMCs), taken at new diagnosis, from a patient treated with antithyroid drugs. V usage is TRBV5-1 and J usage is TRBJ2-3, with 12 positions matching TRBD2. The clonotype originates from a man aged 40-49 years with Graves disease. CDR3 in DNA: TGCGCCAGCACATCCAATCCTCAACTAGCGGGGGGTACAGATACGCAGTATTTT. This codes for CASTSNPQLAGGTDTQYF. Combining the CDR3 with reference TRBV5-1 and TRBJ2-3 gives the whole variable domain KAGVTQTPRYLIKTRGQQVTLSCSPISGHRSVSWYQQTPGQGLQFLFEYFSETQRNKGNFPGRFSGRQFSNSRSEMNVSTLELGDSALYLCASTSNPQLAGGTDTQYFGPGTRLTVL.